These T cell receptor beta chains were read from a single sample in a study of blood T cell repertoires in COVID-19. Method: immunoSEQ multiplex PCR; TCRdb's copy keeps in-frame clones and lacks some. The table includes approximately 64,000 clones, around 90% detected once. The sequencing sample was made of peripheral blood. All receptors come from a woman aged 55-70 years with COVID-19, enrolled during active disease. CDR3s include the opening cysteine and the closing phenylalanine or tryptophan. The D gene is left open where the match is weak. Size is omitted from some rows. Given values are once, few, many or a class for expanded clones.

>TRBV9|TRBD2|-|TRBJ2-1
TGTGCCAGCAGCCCTACAAGACTAGCGCTCAATGAGCAGTTCTTC
CASSPTRLALNEQFF
>TRBV12-3/TRBV12-4|TRBD1|-|TRBJ1-2
TGTGCCAGCAGGGAACAGGGGATCTATGGCTACACCTTC
CASREQGIYGYTF
>TRBV14|-|-|TRBJ1-1
TGTGCCAGCAGCCAGTTGGACGACAGCTTGTTTTTT
CASSQLDDSLFF
>TRBV10-1|-|once|TRBJ2-1
TGCGCCAGCAGTGAGTCGACTAGTGAGCAGTTCTTC
CASSESTSEQFF
>TRBV7-2|-|-|TRBJ1-1
TGTGCCAGCAGCCGTCTCCCTAACACTGAAGCTTTCTTT
CASSRLPNTEAFF
>TRBV29-1|TRBD1|-|TRBJ1-2
TGCAGCGTTGTCCGGGACAGTGATGACTATGGCTACACCTTC
CSVVRDSDDYGYTF
>TRBV7-9|-|-|TRBJ2-7
TGTGCCAGCAGCGCACTGGACAGTTCCGCCTACGAGCAGTACTTC
CASSALDSSAYEQYF
>TRBV27|TRBD1|-|TRBJ1-2
TGTGCCAGCAGTTTAATACAGGGGGCGGATGGCTACACCTTC
CASSLIQGADGYTF
>TRBV27|-|-|TRBJ2-3
TGTGCCAGCAGATCCCGTCGCGGGATAAGCACAGATACGCAGTATTTT
CASRSRRGISTDTQYF
>TRBV7-2|-|-|TRBJ2-1
TGTGCCAGCAGCCTCCGGGACACCTACAATGAGCAGTTCTTC
CASSLRDTYNEQFF
>TRBV7-8|TRBD2|-|TRBJ2-5
TGTGCCAGCAGCGCGCGGGGGTACCTACAAGAGACCCAGTACTTC
CASSARGYLQETQYF
>TRBV10-3|TRBD1|once|TRBJ1-5
TGTGCCATCAGTGAGTCGAGGCAGGGGGACCCTAGCAATCAGCCCCAGCATTTT
CAISESRQGDPSNQPQHF
>TRBV5-1|-|-|TRBJ2-2
TGCGCCAGCAGCTGGAGAACCGGGGAGCTGTTTTTT
CASSWRTGELFF